Following are 5 T cell receptor beta chains from one sample sequenced in a study of T cells after somatic rescue of genetic block. TCRdb keeps only in-frame clones here, not all; method: immunoSEQ multiplex PCR. Counted here are about 72,000 clones, roughly 88% occurring once; the ten biggest clones make up around 2.8%. The specimen sequenced was peripheral blood mononuclear cells (PBMCs). The source is a man aged 25-45 years.

This clone was counted only a few times. The V and J genes are TRBV7-9 and TRBJ1-2; possible D gene TRBD1, 5 bases. Germline V lookup: CDR1 SEHNR, CDR2 FQNEAQ (reference sequence). This CDR3 comprises 16 residues. Trimming shortened V by 5 bases and J by 4 bases, and 20 bases separated the two germline ends. CDR3 amino acids: CASSRGTAPTSYGYTF. The CDR3 region has the DNA TGTGCCAGCAGCCGCGGGACCGCACCTACTAGCTATGGCTACACCTTC.

The chain carries TRBV7-3 and TRBJ2-5, with D tentatively TRBD1 (6 bases). V lost 4 bases, J lost 2 bases, and 14 bases lay in between. The germline CDR1 and CDR2 sequences are SGHTA and FQGTGA. The CDR3 runs to 15 residues. CDR3 amino acids: CASSSTGQGQETQYF. CDR3 sequence (DNA): TGTGCCAGCAGCTCAACAGGGCAGGGTCAAGAGACCCAGTACTTC.

V is TRBV7-9 and J is TRBJ2-4, with TRBD2 matching over 16 bases. The CDR3 runs to 18 residues. J gave up 9 bases and V 4 bases, and 12 bases lay outside the gene matches. Germline CDR1 reads SEHNR; CDR2 reads FQNEAQ (reference sequence). The CDR3: CASSSRLGLAGGPSIQYF. CDR3 in DNA: TGTGCCAGCAGCTCTAGACTGGGACTAGCGGGGGGGCCGAGCATTCAGTACTTC.

This chain joins TRBV7-9 and TRBJ1-2; TRBD1 matches at 7 bases. The germline V gene encodes CDR1 SEHNR and CDR2 FQNEAQ (reference sequence). The CDR3 is 13 amino acids. The J segment lost 8 bases and the V segment lost 5 bases, leaving 8 bases of the junction unmatched. The CDR3 DNA sequence: TGTGCCAGCAGCGAGGGTCGGGACAGAGGCTACACCTTC. This encodes CASSEGRDRGYTF.

The CDR3 sequence is CASSGRTTPSYNEQFF. The CDR3 DNA is TGTGCCAGTAGCGGCCGTACTACTCCGTCCTACAATGAGCAGTTCTTC. The chain recombines TRBV19 with TRBJ2-1; no firm D call. Germline V gene data show CDR1 as LNHDA and CDR2 as SQIVND (reference sequence). V was cut by 6 bases and J by 1 base, with 16 bases left in between. There are 16 residues in the CDR3.